This TCR beta chain was documented in a study of T cell repertoires in cytomegalovirus infection. Whole-study context: Selected CMV epitopes included recently identified HLA-C-restricted ones as well as well-studied HLA-B-restricted ones. Signatures in public TCR beta sequences pointed to both CMV infection and matching HLA type. Notes on the study in general: Dominating the ex vivo response were HLA-C-restricted CMV-specific TCR beta clonotypes. CMV carriers with the relevant HLA were identified by cumulative public TCR beta family frequency.

From germline, CDR1 is DFQATT and CDR2 SNEGSKA (reference sequence). The CDR3 runs to 15 residues. V lost 4 bases to trimming and J lost 6 bases; unmatched junction nucleotides: 8. TCRdb reprocessed the reads via MiXCR and lists one record per CDR3 protein. The data show 550,000 to 700,000 distinct CDR3 sequences, with about 39% seen just once and about 48% held by the top ten. To note about this clonotype: Antigen unknown.

The sample was cultured PBMCs, taken from culture after CMV antigen stimulation. This TCR was sampled from a human donor in good health (CMV status not recorded). Some clones in this sample may be carry-over from other donors' samples. The chain is built from TRBV20-1 and TRBJ2-3; 12 bases fit TRBD2. CDR3 coding DNA: TGCAGTGCTAACCCTAGCGGGAGGGCCTCCGATACGCAGTATTTT. Translation gives CSANPSGRASDTQYF.